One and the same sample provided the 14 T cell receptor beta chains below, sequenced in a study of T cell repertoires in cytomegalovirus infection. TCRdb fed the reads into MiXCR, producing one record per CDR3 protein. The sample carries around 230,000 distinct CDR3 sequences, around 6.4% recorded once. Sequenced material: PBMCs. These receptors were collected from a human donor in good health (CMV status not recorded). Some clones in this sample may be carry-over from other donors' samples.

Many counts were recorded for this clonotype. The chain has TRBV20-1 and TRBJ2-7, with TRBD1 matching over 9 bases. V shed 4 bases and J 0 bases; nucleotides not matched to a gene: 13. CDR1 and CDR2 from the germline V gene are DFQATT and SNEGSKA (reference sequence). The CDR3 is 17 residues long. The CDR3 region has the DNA TGCAGTGCTATAAACAGGGGGCGCGGATTAGACTCCTACGAGCAGTACTTC. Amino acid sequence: CSAINRGRGLDSYEQYF.

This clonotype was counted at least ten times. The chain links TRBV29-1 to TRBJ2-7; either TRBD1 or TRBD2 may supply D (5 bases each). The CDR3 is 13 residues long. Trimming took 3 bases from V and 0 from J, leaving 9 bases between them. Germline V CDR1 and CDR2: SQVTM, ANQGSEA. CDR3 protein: CSVDRGPSYEQYF. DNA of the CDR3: TGCAGCGTTGATCGGGGCCCCTCCTACGAGCAGTACTTC.

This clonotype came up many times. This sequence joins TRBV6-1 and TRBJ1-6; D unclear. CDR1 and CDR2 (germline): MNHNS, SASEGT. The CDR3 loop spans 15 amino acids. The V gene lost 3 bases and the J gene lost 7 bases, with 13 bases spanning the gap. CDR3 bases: TGTGCCAGCAGTGACCAGACGGTTAGAAATTCACCCCTCCACTTT. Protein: CASSDQTVRNSPLHF.

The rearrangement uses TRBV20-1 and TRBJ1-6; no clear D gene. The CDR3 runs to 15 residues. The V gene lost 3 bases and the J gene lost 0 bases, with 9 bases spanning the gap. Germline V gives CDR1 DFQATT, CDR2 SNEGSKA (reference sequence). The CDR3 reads CSASPATSYNSPLHF. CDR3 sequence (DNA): TGCAGTGCTAGTCCAGCGACCTCCTATAATTCACCCCTCCACTTT.

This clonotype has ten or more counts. This CDR3 is CAWRLWGDDNTEAFF. The CDR3 DNA is TGTGCCTGGAGACTCTGGGGAGATGACAACACTGAAGCTTTCTTT. The J gene is TRBJ1-1, the V gene TRBV30; D remains ambiguous. The CDR3 sequence is 15 residues long. Germline CDR1 is GTSNPN and CDR2 is SVGIG (reference sequence). V dropped 3 bases and J dropped 2 bases, with 16 bases sitting between them.

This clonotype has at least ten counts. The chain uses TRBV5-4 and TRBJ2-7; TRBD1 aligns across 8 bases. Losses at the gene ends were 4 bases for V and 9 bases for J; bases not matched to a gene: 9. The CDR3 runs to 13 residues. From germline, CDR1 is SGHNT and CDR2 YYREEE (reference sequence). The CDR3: CASSPDRELRQYF. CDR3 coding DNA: TGTGCCAGCAGCCCGGACAGGGAGTTGCGGCAGTACTTC.

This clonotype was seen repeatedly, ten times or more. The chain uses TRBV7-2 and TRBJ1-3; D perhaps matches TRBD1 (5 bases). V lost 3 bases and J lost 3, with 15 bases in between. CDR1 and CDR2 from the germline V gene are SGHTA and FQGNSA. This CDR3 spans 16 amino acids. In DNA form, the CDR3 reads TGTGCCAGCAGCTTCGGGGGAGGGTCCCGTGGAAACACCATATATTTT. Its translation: CASSFGGGSRGNTIYF.

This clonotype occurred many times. This CDR3 is CAISESAGYNEQFF. CDR3 bases: TGTGCCATCAGTGAGTCTGCGGGGTACAATGAGCAGTTCTTC. This sequence joins TRBV10-3 and TRBJ2-1; D possibly corresponds to TRBD2 (6 bases). CDR3 size: 14 residues. Germline loops: CDR1 ENHRY, CDR2 SYGVKD. Trimming cost V 0 bases and J 4 bases, with 7 bases left between them.

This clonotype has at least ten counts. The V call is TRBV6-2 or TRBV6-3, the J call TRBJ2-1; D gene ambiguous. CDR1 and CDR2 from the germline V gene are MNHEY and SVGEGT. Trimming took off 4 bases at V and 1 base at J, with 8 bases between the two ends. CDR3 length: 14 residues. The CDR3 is CASSLVGSYNEQFF. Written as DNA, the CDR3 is TGTGCCAGCAGTTTAGTCGGATCCTACAATGAGCAGTTCTTC.

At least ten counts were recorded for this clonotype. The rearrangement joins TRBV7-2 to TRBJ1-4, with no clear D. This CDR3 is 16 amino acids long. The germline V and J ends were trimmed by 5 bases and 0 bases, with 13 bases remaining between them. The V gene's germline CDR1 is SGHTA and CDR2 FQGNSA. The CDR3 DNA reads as TGTGCCAGCAGCCGGGCGGCGGGCGCAACTAATGAAAAACTGTTTTTT. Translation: CASSRAAGATNEKLFF.

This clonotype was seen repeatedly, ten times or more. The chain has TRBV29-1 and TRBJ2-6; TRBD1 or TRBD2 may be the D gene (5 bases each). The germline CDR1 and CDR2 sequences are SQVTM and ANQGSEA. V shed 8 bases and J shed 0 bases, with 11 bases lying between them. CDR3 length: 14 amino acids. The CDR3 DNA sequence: TGCAGCTTCAGAGGGGTCTCTGGGGCCAACGTCCTGACTTTC. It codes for CSFRGVSGANVLTF.

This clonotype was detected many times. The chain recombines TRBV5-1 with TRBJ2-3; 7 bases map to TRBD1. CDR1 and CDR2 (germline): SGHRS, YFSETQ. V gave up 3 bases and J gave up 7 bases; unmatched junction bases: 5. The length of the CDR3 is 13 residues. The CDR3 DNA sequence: TGCGCCAGCAGCTCGGGACAGCCTAATACGCAGTATTTT. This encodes CASSSGQPNTQYF.

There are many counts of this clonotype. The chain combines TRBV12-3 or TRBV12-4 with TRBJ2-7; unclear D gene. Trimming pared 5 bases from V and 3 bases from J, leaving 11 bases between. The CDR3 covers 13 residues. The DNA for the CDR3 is TGTGCCAGCAGTCCTCGGGCCCTCTACGAGCAGTACTTC. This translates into CASSPRALYEQYF.

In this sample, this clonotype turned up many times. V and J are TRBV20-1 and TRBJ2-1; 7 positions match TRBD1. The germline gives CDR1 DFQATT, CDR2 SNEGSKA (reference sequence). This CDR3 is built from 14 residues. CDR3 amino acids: CSPRGGHPYNEQFF. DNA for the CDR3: TGCAGCCCGAGAGGGGGCCACCCGTACAATGAGCAGTTCTTC.